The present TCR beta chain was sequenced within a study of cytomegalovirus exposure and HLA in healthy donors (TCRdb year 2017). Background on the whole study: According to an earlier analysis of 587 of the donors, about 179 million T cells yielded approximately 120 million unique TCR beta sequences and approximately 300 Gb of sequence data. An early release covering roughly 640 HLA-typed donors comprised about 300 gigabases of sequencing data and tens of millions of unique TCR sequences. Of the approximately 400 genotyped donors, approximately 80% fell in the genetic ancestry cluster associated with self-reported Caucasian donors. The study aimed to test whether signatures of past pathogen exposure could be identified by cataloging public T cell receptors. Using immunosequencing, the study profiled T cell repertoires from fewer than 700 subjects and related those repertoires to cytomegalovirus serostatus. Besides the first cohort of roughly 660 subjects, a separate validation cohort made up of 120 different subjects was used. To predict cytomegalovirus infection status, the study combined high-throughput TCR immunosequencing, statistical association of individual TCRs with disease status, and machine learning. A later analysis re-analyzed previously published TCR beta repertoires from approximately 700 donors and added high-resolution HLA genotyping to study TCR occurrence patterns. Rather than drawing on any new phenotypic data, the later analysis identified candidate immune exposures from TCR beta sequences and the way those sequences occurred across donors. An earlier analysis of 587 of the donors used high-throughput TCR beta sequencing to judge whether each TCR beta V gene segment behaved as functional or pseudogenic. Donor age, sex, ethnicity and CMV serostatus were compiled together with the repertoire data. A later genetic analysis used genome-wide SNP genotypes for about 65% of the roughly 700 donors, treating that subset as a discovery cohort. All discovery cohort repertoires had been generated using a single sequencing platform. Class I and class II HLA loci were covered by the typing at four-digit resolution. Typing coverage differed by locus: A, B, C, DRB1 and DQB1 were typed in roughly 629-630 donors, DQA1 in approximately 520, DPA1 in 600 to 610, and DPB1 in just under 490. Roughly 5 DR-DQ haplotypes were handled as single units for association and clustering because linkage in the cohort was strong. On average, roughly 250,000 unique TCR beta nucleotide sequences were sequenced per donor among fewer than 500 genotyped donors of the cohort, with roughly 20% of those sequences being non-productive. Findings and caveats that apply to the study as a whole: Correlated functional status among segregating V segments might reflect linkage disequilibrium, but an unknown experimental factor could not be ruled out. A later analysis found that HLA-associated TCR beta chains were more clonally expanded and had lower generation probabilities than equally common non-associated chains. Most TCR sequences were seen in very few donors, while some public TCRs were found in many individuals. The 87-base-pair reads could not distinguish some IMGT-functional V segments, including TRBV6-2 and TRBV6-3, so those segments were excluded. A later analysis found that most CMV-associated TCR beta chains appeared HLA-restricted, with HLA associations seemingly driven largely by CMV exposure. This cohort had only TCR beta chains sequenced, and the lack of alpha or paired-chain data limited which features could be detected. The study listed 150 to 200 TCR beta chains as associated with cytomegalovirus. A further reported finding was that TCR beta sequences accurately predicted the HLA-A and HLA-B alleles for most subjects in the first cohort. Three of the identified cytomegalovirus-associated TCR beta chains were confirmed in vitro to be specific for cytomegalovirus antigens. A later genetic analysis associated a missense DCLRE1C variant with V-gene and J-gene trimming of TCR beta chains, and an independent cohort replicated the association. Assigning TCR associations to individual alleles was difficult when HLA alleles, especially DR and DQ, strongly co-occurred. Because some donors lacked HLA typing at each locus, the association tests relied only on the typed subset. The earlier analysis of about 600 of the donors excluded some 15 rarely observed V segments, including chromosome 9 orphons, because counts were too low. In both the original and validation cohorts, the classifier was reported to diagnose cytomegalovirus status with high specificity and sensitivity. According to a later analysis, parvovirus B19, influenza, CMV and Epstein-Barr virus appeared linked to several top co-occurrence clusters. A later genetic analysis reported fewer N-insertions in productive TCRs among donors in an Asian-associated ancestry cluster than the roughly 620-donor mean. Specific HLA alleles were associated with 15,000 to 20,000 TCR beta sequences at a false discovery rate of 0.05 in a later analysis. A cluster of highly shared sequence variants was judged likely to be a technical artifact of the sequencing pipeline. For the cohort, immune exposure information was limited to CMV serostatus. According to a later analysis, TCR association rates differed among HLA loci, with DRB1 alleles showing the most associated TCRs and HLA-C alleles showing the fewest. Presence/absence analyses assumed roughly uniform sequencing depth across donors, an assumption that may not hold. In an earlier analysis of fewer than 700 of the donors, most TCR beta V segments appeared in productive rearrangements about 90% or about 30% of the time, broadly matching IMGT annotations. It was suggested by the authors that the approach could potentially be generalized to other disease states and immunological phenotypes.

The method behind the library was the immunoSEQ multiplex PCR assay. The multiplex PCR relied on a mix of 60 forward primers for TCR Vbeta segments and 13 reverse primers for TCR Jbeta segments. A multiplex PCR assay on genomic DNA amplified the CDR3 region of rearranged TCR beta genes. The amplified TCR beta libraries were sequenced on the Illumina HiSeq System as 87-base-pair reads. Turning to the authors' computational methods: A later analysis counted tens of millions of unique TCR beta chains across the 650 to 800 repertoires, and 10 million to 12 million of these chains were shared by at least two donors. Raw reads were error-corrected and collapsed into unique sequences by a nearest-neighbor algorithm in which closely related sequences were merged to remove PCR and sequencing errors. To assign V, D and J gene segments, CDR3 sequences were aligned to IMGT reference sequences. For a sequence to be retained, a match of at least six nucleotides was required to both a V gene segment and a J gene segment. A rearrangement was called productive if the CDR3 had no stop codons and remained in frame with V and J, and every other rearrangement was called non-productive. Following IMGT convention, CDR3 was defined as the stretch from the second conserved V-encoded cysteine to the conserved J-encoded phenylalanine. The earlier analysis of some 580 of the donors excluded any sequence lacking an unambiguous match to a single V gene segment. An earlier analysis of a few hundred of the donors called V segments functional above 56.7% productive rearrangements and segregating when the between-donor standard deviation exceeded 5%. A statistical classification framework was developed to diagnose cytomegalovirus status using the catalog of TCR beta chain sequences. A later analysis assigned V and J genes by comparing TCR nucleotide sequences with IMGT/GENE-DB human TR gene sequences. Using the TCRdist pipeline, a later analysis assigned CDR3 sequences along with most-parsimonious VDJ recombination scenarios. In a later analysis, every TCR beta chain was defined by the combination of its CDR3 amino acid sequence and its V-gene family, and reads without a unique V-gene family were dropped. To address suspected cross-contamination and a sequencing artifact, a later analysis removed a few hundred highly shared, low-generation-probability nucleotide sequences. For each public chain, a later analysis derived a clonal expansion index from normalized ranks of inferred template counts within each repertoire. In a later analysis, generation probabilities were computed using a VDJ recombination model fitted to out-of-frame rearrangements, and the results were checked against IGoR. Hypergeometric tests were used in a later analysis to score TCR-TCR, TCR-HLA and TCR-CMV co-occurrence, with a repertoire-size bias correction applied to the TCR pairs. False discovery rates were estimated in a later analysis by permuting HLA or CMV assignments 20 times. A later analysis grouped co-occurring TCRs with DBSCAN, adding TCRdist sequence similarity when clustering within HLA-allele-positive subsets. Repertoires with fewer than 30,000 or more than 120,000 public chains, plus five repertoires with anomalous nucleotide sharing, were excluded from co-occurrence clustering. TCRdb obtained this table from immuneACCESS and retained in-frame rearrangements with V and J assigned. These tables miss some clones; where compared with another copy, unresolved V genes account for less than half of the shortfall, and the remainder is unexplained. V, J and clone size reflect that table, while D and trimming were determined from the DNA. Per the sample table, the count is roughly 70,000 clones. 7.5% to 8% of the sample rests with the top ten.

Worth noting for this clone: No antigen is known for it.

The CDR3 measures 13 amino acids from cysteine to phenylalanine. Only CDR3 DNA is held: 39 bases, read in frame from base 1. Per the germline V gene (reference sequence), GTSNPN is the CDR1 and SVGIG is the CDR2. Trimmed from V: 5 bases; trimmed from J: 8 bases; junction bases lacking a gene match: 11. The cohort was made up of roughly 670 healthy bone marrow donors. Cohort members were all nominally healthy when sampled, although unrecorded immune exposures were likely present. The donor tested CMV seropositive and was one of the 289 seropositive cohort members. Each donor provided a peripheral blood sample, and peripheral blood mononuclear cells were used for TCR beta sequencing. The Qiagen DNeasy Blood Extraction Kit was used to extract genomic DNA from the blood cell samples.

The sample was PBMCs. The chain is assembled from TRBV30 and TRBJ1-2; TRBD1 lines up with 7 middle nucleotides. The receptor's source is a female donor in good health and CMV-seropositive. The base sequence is TGTGCCTGGTCGTCAGGGGGAGGTAGAGGCTACACCTTC. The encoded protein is CAWSSGGGRGYTF.